This T cell receptor beta chain was obtained from a study of cytomegalovirus exposure and HLA in healthy donors. The wider study: A preliminary data release comprised approximately 85 million unique TCRs obtained from HLA-typed donors. Findings and limits, study-wide: Upon later analysis, HLA-associated TCR beta chains proved more clonally expanded than other, equally common chains. Many donors shared some public TCRs, even though most TCR sequences were rare.

As for this clone: Its antigen is unknown.

PCR amplification relied on 60 Vbeta primers (plus 13 Jbeta primers). TCRdb's table, derived via immunoSEQ multiplex PCR, lists solely in-frame clones and lacks some. The data hold around 200,000 clones, with roughly 80% observed a single time. Germline V CDR1 and CDR2: KGHSH, LQKENI. With V trimmed by 3 bases and J by 1 base, 4 bases remained unmatched. CDR3 size: 16 residues. The rearrangement joins TRBV18 to TRBJ2-3, with 10 bases identical to TRBD1. Sequenced sample: PBMCs. The receptor's source is a man in his forties in good health and CMV-seronegative. Here the CDR3 DNA reads TGTGCCAGCTCACCCAAAGGGACAGGGGGCACAGATACGCAGTATTTT. Residues: CASSPKGTGGTDTQYF. Full variable domain (outside the CDR3, taken from reference TRBV18 and TRBJ2-3): NAGVMQNPRHLVRRRGQEARLRCSPMKGHSHVYWYRQLPEEGLKFMVYLQKENIIDESGMPKERFSAEFPKEGPSILRIQQVVRGDSAAYFCASSPKGTGGTDTQYFGPGTRLTVL.